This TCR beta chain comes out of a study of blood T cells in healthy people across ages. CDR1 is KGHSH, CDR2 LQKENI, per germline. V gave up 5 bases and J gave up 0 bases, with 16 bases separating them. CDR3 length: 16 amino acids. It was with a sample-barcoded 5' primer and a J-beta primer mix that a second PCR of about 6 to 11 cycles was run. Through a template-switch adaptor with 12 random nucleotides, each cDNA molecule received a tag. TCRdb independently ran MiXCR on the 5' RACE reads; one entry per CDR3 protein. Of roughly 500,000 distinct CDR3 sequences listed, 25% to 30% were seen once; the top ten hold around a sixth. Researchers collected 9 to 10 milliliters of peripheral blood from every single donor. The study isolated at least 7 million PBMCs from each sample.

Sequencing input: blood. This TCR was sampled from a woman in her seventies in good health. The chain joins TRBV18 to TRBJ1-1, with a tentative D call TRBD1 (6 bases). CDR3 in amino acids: CASSTRDNKMNTEAFF. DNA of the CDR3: TGTGCCAGCTCAACCCGGGACAACAAAATGAACACTGAAGCTTTCTTT.